This TCR beta chain was sequenced in a study of cytomegalovirus exposure and HLA in healthy donors. As for the study in general: An earlier analysis identified 120 million or so unique TCR beta sequences in approximately 190 million T cells. Early released data had roughly 81 million unique TCRs, all coming from HLA-typed donors.

Concerning this clone: Its antigen remains unidentified.

V lost 0 bases and J lost 4, with 11 bases in between. There are 15 residues in the CDR3. The germline CDR1 and CDR2 sequences are SGDLS and YYNGEE. Study results and limitations: After further analysis at a later stage, under 20,000 TCR beta sequences were associated with HLA alleles at 0.05 false discovery rate.

The PCR contained 60 Vbeta and 13 Jbeta primers. Per the original methods: There were 80 million to 95 million unique TCR beta chains by a later count, and around 10 million of them were shared. TCRdb keeps only in-frame clones here, not all; method: immunoSEQ multiplex PCR. The V and J calls and clone size were taken over from that table, and D and trimming were inferred from the DNA. The table has under 95,000 clones, over 75% seen once; the top ten hold 5.3%. Specimen: PBMCs. The V gene is TRBV9, the J gene TRBJ1-3; D call uncertain. This TCR was recovered from a man aged 25-40 years in good health and CMV-seropositive. CDR3 bases: TGTGCCAGCAGCGTAGAAGGAGGGTACGGAAACACCATATATTTT. It translates to CASSVEGGYGNTIYF. Combining the CDR3 with reference TRBV9 and TRBJ1-3 gives the whole variable domain DSGVTQTPKHLITATGQRVTLRCSPRSGDLSVYWYQQSLDQGLQFLIQYYNGEERAKGNILERFSAQQFPDLHSELNLSSLELGDSALYFCASSVEGGYGNTIYFGEGSWLTVV.